The clone carrying this TCR beta chain was seen more than once but under ten times. The antigen remains undetermined. The record originates from a study of response to subunit inactivated influenza vaccine. TCRdb re-called the RT-PCR reads with MiXCR, one entry per CDR3 protein. The sample lists about 530,000 distinct CDR3 sequences, around 13% occurring once. Study-level results: With each seasonal influenza vaccination, the authors suggested, few new T cells are recruited.

The sequence was obtained from a man aged 50-60 years who received an inactivated influenza vaccine. The sample was PBMCs from blood, taken more than 35 days after vaccination.

The CDR3 reads CASSATYSSNYGYTF. In DNA, the CDR3 is TGTGCCAGCAGCGCTACTTACAGTTCTAACTATGGCTACACCTTC. The chain combines TRBV7-2 with TRBJ1-2, with no clear D. This CDR3 has 15 amino acids. Germline CDR1 is SGHTA and CDR2 is FQGNSA. Trimming left V 5 bases short and J 0 bases short, with 13 bases between.